What follows are 29 T cell receptor beta chains derived from one specimen sequenced in a study of blood T cell repertoires in COVID-19. Libraries were prepared by immunoSEQ multiplex PCR; TCRdb keeps only in-frame clonotypes and omits some of them. The profile covers 300,000 to 400,000 clones, with approximately 88% appearing a single time and over 4% taken by the ten largest. The source material was PBMCs or T cells enriched from blood (not recorded which). Every receptor here comes from a man aged 55 to 70 who had recovered from COVID-19.

V is TRBV6-1 and J is TRBJ2-7; maybe TRBD1 (5 bases). Trimming left V 2 bases short and J 0 bases short, with 8 bases between. CDR1 is MNHNS, CDR2 SASEGT, per germline. The CDR3 totals 14 residues. The DNA of the CDR3 is TGTGCCAGCAGTGAATACCAGGGCTCCTACGAGCAGTACTTC. It translates to CASSEYQGSYEQYF.

This clone has a single count. The J gene is TRBJ2-2, the V gene TRBV4-1; 9 bases align to TRBD2. With 1 base clipped from V and 4 bases from J, the junction kept 4 bases outside the gene matches. The CDR3 contains 16 residues. Germline values: CDR1 MGHRA, CDR2 YSYEKL. DNA for the CDR3: TGCGCCAGCAGCCAAGCCGGGACTAGCTTCACCGGGGAGCTGTTTTTT. It is translated as CASSQAGTSFTGELFF.

The V gene is TRBV7-2, the J gene TRBJ2-1, with 13 bases identical to TRBD2. V shed 5 bases and J 0 bases; nucleotides not matched to a gene: 10. This CDR3 region has 19 residues. The germline V gene encodes CDR1 SGHTA and CDR2 FQGNSA. The CDR3 bases are TGTGCCAGCAGCCGCAAGGGACTAGCGGGACCCAGCTCCTACAATGAGCAGTTCTTC. As protein: CASSRKGLAGPSSYNEQFF.

The chain couples TRBV28 to TRBJ1-2; TRBD1 matches 10 bases. From germline, CDR1 is MDHEN and CDR2 SYDVKM. This CDR3 has 15 amino acids. The J segment lost 7 bases and the V segment lost 3 bases, leaving 8 bases of the junction unmatched. The CDR3 region has the DNA TGTGCCAGCAGTTTGTCACCGGGACAGGGGTTTGGCTACACCTTC. This gives the protein CASSLSPGQGFGYTF.

The rearrangement uses TRBV5-5 and TRBJ2-7; D is undetermined. Trimming removed 1 base from V and 2 bases from J, with 19 bases in between. There are 17 residues in the CDR3. Germline CDR1 and CDR2: SGHKS and YYEKEE (reference sequence). CDR3 residues: CASSLQARPSVAYEQYF. In nucleotides, the CDR3 is TGTGCCAGCAGCTTGCAGGCCAGGCCCTCAGTCGCCTACGAGCAGTACTTC.

The chain couples TRBV27 to TRBJ1-2, with no clear D. Germline lookup yields CDR1 MNHEY and CDR2 SMNVEV (reference sequence). This CDR3 has 14 residues. Trimming stripped 5 bases from V and 3 bases from J, with 13 bases between. This chain's CDR3 is CASSTRGQDYGYTF. CDR3 bases: TGTGCCAGCAGTACGCGGGGTCAGGACTATGGCTACACCTTC.

This clone has more than one count but fewer than ten. The CDR3 sequence is CASRVNEGDTEAFF. The CDR3 DNA is TGTGCCAGCAGAGTTAACGAGGGGGACACTGAAGCTTTCTTT. This chain joins TRBV2 and TRBJ1-1; D is possibly TRBD1 (6 bases). The CDR3 extends over 14 amino acids. Looked up from germline, CDR1 is SNHLY and CDR2 is FYNNEI. V gave up 6 bases and J gave up 3 bases, with 14 bases separating them.

The V and J genes are TRBV7-2 and TRBJ2-7; TRBD2 aligns across 11 bases. The germline CDR1 and CDR2 sequences are SGHTA and FQGNSA. Trimming removed 3 bases from V and 6 bases from J; junction bases left unmatched: 4. CDR3 length equals 14 residues. This CDR3 reads CASSLSSGRSEQYF. The CDR3 DNA reads TGTGCCAGCAGCTTGTCTAGCGGGAGGTCCGAGCAGTACTTC.

This chain uses TRBV5-1 with TRBJ2-7; TRBD1 matches 7 bases. Germline loops: CDR1 SGHRS, CDR2 YFSETQ. This CDR3 is 14 amino acids long. The trim removed 4 bases at V and 4 bases at J, leaving 8 bases unmatched. The chain's CDR3 is CASSRSGTDYEQYF. The CDR3, as DNA: TGCGCCAGCAGCCGCTCCGGGACAGATTACGAGCAGTACTTC.

The chain carries TRBV7-3 and TRBJ1-4, with no clear D. The germline V and J ends were trimmed by 2 bases and 4 bases, with 5 bases remaining between them. The CDR3 is 13 residues long. CDR1 is SGHTA and CDR2 is FQGTGA in the germline V gene. CDR3 amino acids: CASSLRRNEKLFF. The DNA of the CDR3 is TGTGCCAGCAGCTTACGTCGTAATGAAAAACTGTTTTTT.

V usage is TRBV5-1 and J usage is TRBJ1-6, with 7 positions matching TRBD1. V shed 3 bases, J shed 0 bases, and the junction held 3 bases outside the gene matches. This CDR3 region has 16 residues. Germline lookup yields CDR1 SGHRS and CDR2 YFSETQ. The CDR3 loop is CASSSQGSSYNSPLHF. The CDR3 DNA follows: TGCGCCAGCAGCTCACAGGGGAGCTCCTATAATTCACCCCTCCACTTT. Drawing the rest from reference TRBV5-1 and TRBJ1-6, the complete variable domain is KAGVTQTPRYLIKTRGQQVTLSCSPISGHRSVSWYQQTPGQGLQFLFEYFSETQRNKGNFPGRFSGRQFSNSRSEMNVSTLELGDSALYLCASSSQGSSYNSPLHFGNGTRLTVT.

The J gene is TRBJ2-2, the V gene TRBV6-2 or TRBV6-3; the D gene is possibly TRBD1 (6 bases). The germline V gene has CDR1 MNHEY and CDR2 SVGEGT. Between the trimmed V and J ends, which lost 6 bases and 5 bases, there was a span of 19 bases. The CDR3 runs to 16 residues. CDR3 residues: CASSHITGSSTGELFF. The DNA of the CDR3 is TGTGCCAGCAGCCACATCACAGGGTCCTCAACCGGGGAGCTGTTTTTT.

The chain has TRBV7-3 and TRBJ2-1; TRBD1 matches at 8 bases. V lost 5 bases, J lost 2 bases, and 2 bases stayed unmatched. CDR1 is SGHTA and CDR2 is FQGTGA in the germline V gene. The length of the CDR3 is 14 residues. The CDR3 spells CASSQGQAYNEQFF. In DNA, the CDR3 is TGTGCCAGCAGCCAGGGACAGGCCTACAATGAGCAGTTCTTC.

J is TRBJ1-2 and V is TRBV7-3; TRBD1 aligns across 9 bases. From germline, CDR1 is SGHTA and CDR2 FQGTGA. The CDR3 has 15 residues. V was clipped by 5 bases and J by 2 bases; unmatched bases: 6. The CDR3 coding sequence is TGTGCCAGCAGCCCTACAGGGGGCCCCAACTATGGCTACACCTTC. Translating gives CASSPTGGPNYGYTF.

V is TRBV27 and J is TRBJ2-1, with TRBD2 identical over 7 bases. Per the germline V gene, CDR1 is MNHEY and CDR2 is SMNVEV (reference sequence). The CDR3 spans 19 residues. V shed 2 bases, J shed 6 bases, and the junction held 19 bases outside the gene matches. This chain's CDR3 is CASSLVMGGLGADGNEQFF. The CDR3 nucleotides read TGTGCCAGCAGTTTAGTTATGGGCGGACTAGGGGCCGACGGCAATGAGCAGTTCTTC.

The gene calls are TRBV5-4 and TRBJ2-7, with 9 positions matching TRBD1. This CDR3 comprises 16 residues. CDR1 and CDR2 (germline): SGHNT, YYREEE (reference sequence). Losses at the gene ends were 5 bases for V and 4 bases for J; bases not matched to a gene: 13. CDR3 DNA: TGTGCCAGCAGTCCCGGCAATCCGGGACAGGGTTACGAGCAGTACTTC. Encoded protein: CASSPGNPGQGYEQYF.

This sequence joins TRBV18 and TRBJ1-6; 7 nucleotides match TRBD1. V was pared by 6 bases and J by 11 bases, with 16 bases of the junction left unmatched. This CDR3 spans 16 amino acids. The germline V gene has CDR1 KGHSH and CDR2 LQKENI. Here the CDR3 reads CASSYVGTVYSAPLHF. The CDR3 bases are TGTGCCAGCTCCTATGTAGGGACAGTGTACTCTGCACCCCTCCACTTT.

The sample holds a few counts of this clone. The rearrangement uses TRBV14 and TRBJ1-1; maybe TRBD1 (5 bases). Germline-derived CDR1 and CDR2 are SGHDN and FVKESK. This CDR3 is 14 amino acids long. The V end lost 0 bases, the J end lost 4 bases, and 9 bases lay between the germline ends. The CDR3 bases are TGTGCCAGCAGCCAAGATTGGAGGGGCACTGAAGCTTTCTTT. Its translation: CASSQDWRGTEAFF. Looking up the rest from reference TRBV14 and TRBJ1-1 gives the full variable domain: EAGVTQFPSHSVIEKGQTVTLRCDPISGHDNLYWYRRVMGKEIKFLLHFVKESKQDESGMPNNRFLAERTGGTYSTLKVQPAELEDSGVYFCASSQDWRGTEAFFGQGTRLTVV.

This chain connects TRBV6-5 to TRBJ1-5, with D uncertain. V was cut by 8 bases and J by 7 bases, with 15 bases left in between. Germline CDR1 reads MNHEY; CDR2 reads SVGAGI. There are 13 residues in the CDR3. This chain's CDR3 is CASARVAGQPQHF. CDR3 nucleotides: TGTGCCAGCGCTCGGGTGGCTGGGCAGCCCCAGCATTTT.

This chain uses TRBV5-1 with TRBJ2-2, with 9 nucleotides matching TRBD2. The germline V gene has CDR1 SGHRS and CDR2 YFSETQ. V shed 7 bases, J shed 4 bases, and the junction held 5 bases outside the gene matches. The CDR3 runs 14 residues. CDR3 sequence (DNA): TGCGCCAGCGCGGCACTAGCGGGCACCGGGGAGCTGTTTTTT. Protein product: CASAALAGTGELFF.

V and J are TRBV11-3 and TRBJ2-1; 11 nucleotides line up with TRBD2. The CDR3 is made up of 17 amino acids. V lost 3 bases, J lost 7 bases, and 11 bases stayed unmatched. The germline V gene encodes CDR1 SGHNT and CDR2 YENEEA. In DNA, the CDR3 is TGTGCCAGCAGCTTCTCGACTCTAGCGGGAGGCTCAAATGAGCAGTTCTTC. Its protein product is CASSFSTLAGGSNEQFF.

The chain recombines TRBV12-3 or TRBV12-4 with TRBJ1-2; D not certain. Trimming removed 2 bases from V and 1 base from J, with 5 bases in between. CDR3 length: 13 amino acids. The CDR3 region has the DNA TGTGCCAGCAGTTTACGGGTTAACTATGGCTACACCTTC. Protein sequence: CASSLRVNYGYTF.

The gene calls are TRBV3-1 (or the pseudogene TRBV3-2) and TRBJ1-2; unclear D gene. The CDR3 loop spans 15 amino acids. CDR1 and CDR2 from the germline V gene are LGHDT and YNNKEL (reference sequence). Deletions cut 0 bases from V and 2 bases from J, with 10 bases between. The CDR3 DNA sequence: TGTGCCAGCAGCCAAGAGAGAGGTAGGAACTATGGCTACACCTTC. This encodes CASSQERGRNYGYTF.

The chain recombines TRBV16 with TRBJ2-6, with D possibly matching TRBD1 (6 bases). The CDR3 is 14 amino acids. CDR1 and CDR2 from the germline V gene are KGHSY and FQNENV. Trimming took 4 bases from V and 4 from J, leaving 8 bases between them. DNA of the CDR3: TGTGCCAGCAGCCCACAGGGAGGGGCCAACGTCCTGACTTTC. Protein: CASSPQGGANVLTF.

The V and J genes are TRBV28 and TRBJ1-5; possibly TRBD1 for D (5 bases). The germline V and J ends were trimmed by 6 bases and 4 bases, with 16 bases remaining between them. Germline lookup yields CDR1 MDHEN and CDR2 SYDVKM. The CDR3 is made up of 15 amino acids. The CDR3 DNA sequence: TGTGCCAGCAGATCCCCGGGGGGACGGAATCAGCCCCAGCATTTT. Amino acid sequence: CASRSPGGRNQPQHF.

The CDR3 sequence: CASSLSPMLAGSYEQYF. CDR3 coding DNA: TGTGCCAGCAGTTTGTCCCCCATGCTAGCGGGATCCTACGAGCAGTACTTC. The V gene is TRBV27, the J gene TRBJ2-7, with 9 positions matching TRBD2. V was clipped by 3 bases and J by 1 base; unmatched bases: 10. Germline lookup yields CDR1 MNHEY and CDR2 SMNVEV (reference sequence). CDR3 length: 17 amino acids.

This clone has a handful of counts. The chain has TRBV4-1 and TRBJ2-2, with a tentative D call TRBD2 (6 bases). Germline V gene lookup returns CDR1 MGHRA and CDR2 YSYEKL. This CDR3 has 16 amino acids. V was pared by 3 bases and J by 8 bases, with 19 bases between. DNA for the CDR3: TGCGCCAGCAGCCATCCGGGACTCGCCCTTAAAGGGGAGCTGTTTTTT. Its translation: CASSHPGLALKGELFF.

The J gene is TRBJ2-5, the V gene TRBV3-1 (or the pseudogene TRBV3-2), with D possibly being TRBD2 (6 bases). V was shortened by 2 bases and J by 2 bases, with 18 bases between the two germline ends. Germline V gene sequence: CDR1 LGHDT, CDR2 YNNKEL (reference sequence). The CDR3 loop spans 17 amino acids. The CDR3 sequence is CASSQLGGPWAQETQYF. DNA of the CDR3: TGTGCCAGCAGCCAACTCGGGGGTCCCTGGGCACAAGAGACCCAGTACTTC.

The rearrangement uses TRBV12-1 and TRBJ2-1; the table's D call, TRBD2, was not checked against the DNA. TRBV12-1 is labeled a pseudogene. The CDR3 is made up of 14 amino acids. In nucleotides, the CDR3 is TGTGCCAGCAGGCGATACGAGGGGGGGAATGAGCAGTTCTTC. Amino acid sequence: CASRRYEGGNEQFF.